This T cell receptor (beta chain) is drawn from a study of radiation and T cells in renal cell carcinoma. About the study: Nephrectomy followed 15 Gy stereotactic body radiation by 4 weeks.

Per germline, CDR1 SNHLY and CDR2 FYNNEI. Trimming stripped 11 bases from V and 10 bases from J, with 19 bases between. CDR3 length equals 12 residues. Time point denoted: baseline pretreatment blood. Treatment in this sample: 15 Gy SBRT to primary tumor, nephrectomy 4 weeks later. The patient's renal cell carcinoma had clear cell pathology. This clone has just one count. The antigen is undetermined. Repertoires were generated with immunoSEQ multiplex PCR, while TCRdb's copy carries only in-frame clones and drops some. The sample yields 87,000 or so clones, 70% to 90% seen once. The study's findings and limits: Top tumor clonotypes rose in blood 2 weeks post-radiation, then contracted. Without pretreatment biopsies, baseline tumor clonotype presence was undetermined.

V and J are TRBV2 and TRBJ2-3; TRBD2 is a possible D gene (6 bases). The clonotype comes from a man aged 45 to 65 with renal cell carcinoma. The sample was blood, taken from a patient whose treatment included radiotherapy and nephrectomy. In DNA, the CDR3 is TGTGCCCCTTGGGGGGTCGTGGCGTCGCAGTATTTT. Translation gives CAPWGVVASQYF.